This T cell receptor beta chain derives from a study of T cell repertoires in cytomegalovirus infection. In the study overall: An indication of both CMV infection and matching HLA type came from public TCR beta signatures. Study outcomes and limitations: There were HLA-C-restricted CMV-specific TCR beta clonotypes dominating the ex vivo response. Carriers of CMV and the relevant HLA type were discriminated by public TCR beta frequency.

Germline V CDR1 and CDR2: KGHSH, LQKENI. The CDR3 contains 16 residues. Trimming cost V 6 bases and J 2 bases, with 17 bases left between them. Details on this clonotype: Its matching antigen is unknown.

In TCRdb, the reads were re-called with MiXCR into one record per CDR3 protein. Of around 490,000 distinct CDR3 sequences detected, about 25% appear once; the ten largest clones hold approximately 13%. Material: PBMCs. The TCR sequence derives from a human donor in good health (CMV status not recorded). Some clones in this sample may be carry-over from other donors' samples. J is TRBJ2-4 and V is TRBV18; D is possibly TRBD2 (5 bases). The CDR3 nucleotides read TGTGCCAGCTCCATTCCCTTTAGGGAGACCAAAAACATTCAGTACTTC. Translation gives CASSIPFRETKNIQYF.